The rows below give T cell receptor beta chains drawn from one sample of a study of blood T cell repertoires in COVID-19. TCRdb keeps only in-frame clones here, not all; method: immunoSEQ multiplex PCR. Here the sample spans some 80,000 clones, approximately 90% being singletons. The sequencing input was peripheral blood. These receptors were collected from a woman in her fifties or sixties with active or convalescent COVID-19. Each CDR3 is given with its conserved first and last residue. The D gene is left open where the match is weak. Not every row has a clone size; where given, it reads once, few, many or a size class.

D gene	clone size	CDR3 length	V gene	J gene	CDR3 DNA	CDR3 protein
.	.	14	TRBV27	TRBJ2-3	TGTGCCAGCAGCAGTCGTCTCGGCACAGATACGCAGTATTTT	CASSSRLGTDTQYF
TRBD1	.	15	TRBV5-1	TRBJ1-2	TGCGCCAGCAGCTACTCCGGGACAGAGAACTATGGCTACACCTTC	CASSYSGTENYGYTF
.	.	14	TRBV6-5	TRBJ1-2	TGTGCCAGCGCTCCATCCCGGGACACCTATGGCTACACCTTC	CASAPSRDTYGYTF
TRBD1	.	15	TRBV19	TRBJ2-2	TGTGCCAGTAGTAGGACAGGGGCTGGCACCGGGGAGCTGTTTTTT	CASSRTGAGTGELFF
.	.	15	TRBV5-4	TRBJ2-1	TGTGCCAGCCGTATAAGGGGGAATAGGGGCAATGAGCAGTTCTTC	CASRIRGNRGNEQFF
TRBD2	.	18	TRBV30	TRBJ2-3	TGTGCCTGGAGTGTACAGGGGACTAGCGGGGGGTACCCGAATACGCAGTATTTT	CAWSVQGTSGGYPNTQYF
TRBD1	.	13	TRBV30	TRBJ1-1	TGTGCCTGGGGACAGGGCGGGAACACTGAAGCTTTCTTT	CAWGQGGNTEAFF
TRBD1	.	13	TRBV7-8	TRBJ1-1	TGTGCCAGCAGCTTACAGGGGGCCACTGAAGCTTTCTTT	CASSLQGATEAFF
TRBD1	.	15	TRBV27	TRBJ1-1	TGTGCCAGCAGTGAGGGGAACAGGGGCATTAGATCAGCTTTCTTT	CASSEGNRGIRSAFF
.	.	12	TRBV7-9	TRBJ2-7	TGTGCCAGCAGCTTAGCGAGAGCGGAGCAGTACTTC	CASSLARAEQYF
.	.	13	TRBV6-1	TRBJ1-6	TGTGCCAGCAGTGAAGCCGGGGATTCTCCCCTCCACTTT	CASSEAGDSPLHF
.	.	12	TRBV2	TRBJ1-1	TGTGCCAGCAGTGGGCAGGGCACTGAAGCTTTCTTT	CASSGQGTEAFF
.	.	12	TRBV6-2/TRBV6-3	TRBJ1-2	TGTGCCAGCAGTTACGCAGGGTTTGGCTACACCTTC	CASSYAGFGYTF
TRBD2	once	13	TRBV27	TRBJ2-1	TGTGCCAGCCGGACTAGCGGTGACAATGAGCAGTTCTTC	CASRTSGDNEQFF
TRBD1	.	13	TRBV11-2	TRBJ1-1	TGTGCCAGCAGGTGGACAGGGGACACTGAAGCTTTCTTT	CASRWTGDTEAFF
TRBD1	.	15	TRBV4-3	TRBJ2-7	TGCGCCAGCAGCCAAGGACAGGGAGTCTCCTACGAGCAGTACTTC	CASSQGQGVSYEQYF
.	.	15	TRBV4-1	TRBJ1-2	TGCGCCAGCAGCGCCGTATTCGGACTCCTGCTATTCTACACCTTC	CASSAVFGLLLFYTF
.	.	15	TRBV5-1	TRBJ2-5	TGCGCCAGCAGCTTGGGGTCCAGGGTCATGGAGACCCAGTACTTC	CASSLGSRVMETQYF
.	.	17	TRBV30	TRBJ2-4	TGTGCCTGGAGTGGGTCACAGGGAAGGATTGCTAAAAACATTCAGTACTTC	CAWSGSQGRIAKNIQYF
.	.	14	TRBV6-5	TRBJ1-1	TGTGCCAGCAGACCCGAACTAATGAACACTGAAGCTTTCTTT	CASRPELMNTEAFF
TRBD2	few	16	TRBV5-1	TRBJ2-3	TGCGCCAGCAGCTTGGCCCTAGCGGGGGGGTCAGATACGCAGTATTTT	CASSLALAGGSDTQYF
.	.	15	TRBV19	TRBJ2-1	TGTGCCAGTAGTATAGTGGCAGGTTCCTACAATGAGCAGTTCTTC	CASSIVAGSYNEQFF
TRBD1	.	17	TRBV6-6	TRBJ1-2	TGTGCCAGCAGTCGACTGGGACAGGGGAAGTCCAACTATGGCTACACCTTC	CASSRLGQGKSNYGYTF
TRBD1	.	15	TRBV19	TRBJ1-2	TGTGCCAGTAGTTTTCCAGGACAGGGTGATTTTGGCTACACCTTC	CASSFPGQGDFGYTF
.	.	16	TRBV19	TRBJ1-3	TGTGCCAGTACTCTTCCGTCGGGAGCCTCTGGAAACACCATATATTTT	CASTLPSGASGNTIYF
.	.	15	TRBV11-2	TRBJ1-6	TGTGCCAGCAGCTTAGAAGCAGGAATTAATTCACCCCTCCACTTT	CASSLEAGINSPLHF
.	few	14	TRBV27	TRBJ1-5	TGTGCCAGCAGTGGGCTTAGGAGCAATCAGCCCCAGCATTTT	CASSGLRSNQPQHF
.	.	14	TRBV6-5	TRBJ2-3	TGTGCCAGCAGTTTGCGGGGTCTGGGGGATACGCAGTATTTT	CASSLRGLGDTQYF
.	.	16	TRBV5-1	TRBJ2-2	TGCGCCAGCAGCCCGGACACACCAGGGGTAGGGGGGGAGCTGTTTTTT	CASSPDTPGVGGELFF
.	.	15	TRBV5-1	TRBJ2-3	TGCGCCAGCAGAGACAGAGCCTCTAGCACAGATACGCAGTATTTT	CASRDRASSTDTQYF
.	.	13	TRBV10-3	TRBJ2-3	TGTGCCATCACCGACTCCTACACAGATACGCAGTATTTT	CAITDSYTDTQYF
TRBD1	.	16	TRBV2	TRBJ1-1	TGTGCCAGCAGATATTGGGGACAGGTAGTGAACACTGAAGCTTTCTTT	CASRYWGQVVNTEAFF
.	.	15	TRBV5-1	TRBJ2-1	TGCGCCAGCAGGCCCAATTACTATTCCTACAATGAGCAGTTCTTC	CASRPNYYSYNEQFF
.	.	15	TRBV7-2	TRBJ1-5	TGTGCCAGCAGTTTAGGATTAGCTGGCAATCAGCCCCAGCATTTT	CASSLGLAGNQPQHF
TRBD1	once	14	TRBV9	TRBJ1-3	TGTGCCAGCAGCGGGGGACAGAATTTAAACACCATATATTTT	CASSGGQNLNTIYF
TRBD2	.	14	TRBV27	TRBJ2-5	TGTGCCAGCAGTTTATGGGGGGGGCAAGAGACCCAGTACTTC	CASSLWGGQETQYF
.	.	14	TRBV6-2/TRBV6-3	TRBJ1-1	TGTGCCAGCAGCCCGCGGGGTGGAGGCACTGAAGCTTTCTTT	CASSPRGGGTEAFF
.	.	13	TRBV5-4	TRBJ2-1	TGTGCCTGGGGGGGGCCGGGGAGCAATGAGCAGTTCTTC	CAWGGPGSNEQFF
TRBD1	.	15	TRBV6-2/TRBV6-3	TRBJ1-5	TGTGCCAGCAGTCCGAGCGGGGGACAGGGGCAGCCCCAGCATTTT	CASSPSGGQGQPQHF
.	.	16	TRBV27	TRBJ1-5	TGTGCCAGCAGTTCCCCAGGGTTTTACGGCAATCAGCCCCAGCATTTT	CASSSPGFYGNQPQHF
.	.	14	TRBV7-3	TRBJ1-2	TGTGCCAGCAGCCCCGAGGACAGCGTCTATGGCTACACCTTC	CASSPEDSVYGYTF
.	.	15	TRBV18	TRBJ1-2	TGTGCCAGCTCTCCCCGGGACAACACTATAGCTGGCTACACCTTC	CASSPRDNTIAGYTF
.	few	14	TRBV6-5	TRBJ1-1	TGTGCCAGCAGTTACATCGGCCGAGGCACTGAAGCTTTCTTT	CASSYIGRGTEAFF
.	.	11	TRBV7-9	TRBJ2-7	TGTGCCAGCAGCCTTAACTACGAGCAGTACTTC	CASSLNYEQYF
TRBD1	once	13	TRBV2	TRBJ2-7	TGTGCCAGCAGTGTTGGCAGGGGGAACGAGCAGTACTTC	CASSVGRGNEQYF
.	.	15	TRBV9	TRBJ1-2	TGTGCCAGCAGCGTAGACGGGTACCGCCATAGCGGCTACACCTTC	CASSVDGYRHSGYTF
.	.	13	TRBV19	TRBJ1-5	TGTGCCAGTACCAGGGGCTCCCATCAGCCCCAGCATTTT	CASTRGSHQPQHF
TRBD2	.	17	TRBV19	TRBJ2-1	TGTGCCAGTAGTATCTACCCTAGCGGGTCCACCTACAATGAGCAGTTCTTC	CASSIYPSGSTYNEQFF
.	.	15	TRBV27	TRBJ1-5	TGTGCCAGCAAGAGCGGGGTTGATTCGAGTCAGCCCCAGCATTTT	CASKSGVDSSQPQHF
TRBD1	.	12	TRBV6-5	TRBJ2-7	TGTGCCTCCAGGGCAGGGGGCTACGAGCAGTACTTC	CASRAGGYEQYF
.	once	16	TRBV4-3	TRBJ2-5	TGCGCCAGCAGCCAAGATGGAGGGGGGGGCGGGGAGACCCAGTACTTC	CASSQDGGGGGETQYF
.	.	15	TRBV9	TRBJ2-1	TGTGCCAGCAGCGCCACAGGACACTCCTACAATGAGCAGTTCTTC	CASSATGHSYNEQFF
.	.	16	TRBV6-5	TRBJ2-7	TGTGCCAGCAGTTACACCGAGCAGGCTCAATCCTACGAGCAGTACTTC	CASSYTEQAQSYEQYF